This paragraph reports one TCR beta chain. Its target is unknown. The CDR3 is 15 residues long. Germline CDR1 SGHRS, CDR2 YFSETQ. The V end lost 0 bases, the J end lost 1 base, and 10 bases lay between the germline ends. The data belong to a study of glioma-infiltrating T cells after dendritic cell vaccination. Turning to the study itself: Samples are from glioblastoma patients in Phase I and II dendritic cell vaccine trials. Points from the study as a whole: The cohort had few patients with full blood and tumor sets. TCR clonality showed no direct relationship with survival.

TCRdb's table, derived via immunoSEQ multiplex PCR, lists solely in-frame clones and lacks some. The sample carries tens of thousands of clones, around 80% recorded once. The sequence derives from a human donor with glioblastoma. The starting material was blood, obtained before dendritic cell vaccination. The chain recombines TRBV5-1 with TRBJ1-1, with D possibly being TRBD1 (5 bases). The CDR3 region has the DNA TGCGCCAGCAGCTTGGCGGGACTGACGAACACTGAAGCTTTCTTT. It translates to CASSLAGLTNTEAFF.